The next 12 T cell receptor beta chains were all read from a single sample in a study of blood T cell repertoires in COVID-19. The data were produced by immunoSEQ multiplex PCR, yet TCRdb's version contains in-frame clones alone and is incomplete. Counted here are hundreds of thousands of clones, approximately 86% occurring once; the ten biggest clones make up around 13%. Source material: peripheral blood. The source is an older woman with COVID-19, enrolled during active disease.

This chain uses TRBV11-2 with TRBJ2-1; 10 bases match TRBD2. CDR1 and CDR2 (germline): SGHAT, FQNNGV. The CDR3 is made up of 18 amino acids. V lost 4 bases and J lost 0; bases outside the gene matches: 9. CDR3 nucleotide sequence: TGTGCCAGCAGCTCGGGTGCTAGCGGGAGTAACTCCTACAATGAGCAGTTCTTC. Translated: CASSSGASGSNSYNEQFF.

The V call is TRBV11-2, the J call TRBJ1-5; maybe TRBD1 (6 bases). The CDR3 spans 15 residues. Germline V CDR1 and CDR2: SGHAT, FQNNGV. The V and J ends lost 1 base and 1 base respectively, with 8 bases between them. CDR3: CASSLGTASNQPQHF. CDR3 nucleotides: TGTGCCAGCAGCTTAGGGACAGCAAGCAATCAGCCCCAGCATTTT.

The gene calls are TRBV2 and TRBJ2-1; 9 bases match TRBD1. CDR3 length: 13 amino acids. Per the germline V gene, CDR1 is SNHLY and CDR2 is FYNNEI. The trim removed 6 bases at V and 7 bases at J, leaving 4 bases unmatched. The CDR3 reads CASSEDRGNEQFF. The DNA of the CDR3 is TGTGCCAGCAGCGAGGACAGGGGAAATGAGCAGTTCTTC.

This chain connects TRBV4-1 to TRBJ2-1; 8 nucleotides align to TRBD1. Trimming cost V 3 bases and J 7 bases; bases outside gene matches: 8. From germline, CDR1 is MGHRA and CDR2 YSYEKL. The CDR3 loop spans 15 amino acids. CDR3: CASSQGDRGVNEQFF. The CDR3 bases are TGCGCCAGCAGCCAGGGTGACAGGGGAGTAAATGAGCAGTTCTTC.

V is TRBV11-2 and J is TRBJ2-3, with no clear D. The CDR3 totals 14 residues. Germline V gene sequence: CDR1 SGHAT, CDR2 FQNNGV. Trimming stripped 4 bases from V and 2 bases from J, with 10 bases between. CDR3 amino acids: CASSSLQNTDTQYF. The DNA of the CDR3 is TGTGCCAGCAGCTCCCTTCAGAACACAGATACGCAGTATTTT.

With regard to this clone: Different DNA sequences within this sample yield the same CDR3. The chain links TRBV7-2 to TRBJ1-1; D gene uncertain. This CDR3 comprises 13 residues. CDR1 is SGHTA and CDR2 is FQGNSA in the germline V gene. V lost 5 bases to trimming and J lost 1 base, with 8 bases between them. As DNA, the CDR3 is TGTGCCAGCAGCCTCCGACAGAACACTGAAGCTTTCTTT. This sequence encodes CASSLRQNTEAFF.

This chain connects TRBV6-6 to TRBJ2-3; 12 bases line up with TRBD2. The CDR3 sequence is 17 residues long. Germline CDR1 MNHNY, CDR2 SVGAGI (reference sequence). Trimming cost V 5 bases and J 2 bases; bases outside gene matches: 8. The DNA of the CDR3 is TGTGCCAGCAGTCCCCGACTAGCGGGGGACCTCACAGATACGCAGTATTTT. It specifies CASSPRLAGDLTDTQYF.

This chain joins TRBV27 and TRBJ1-1, with a tentative D call TRBD1 (5 bases). The ends were cut back, 1 base at V and 5 bases at J, with 14 bases in the middle. In germline, CDR1 is MNHEY, CDR2 SMNVEV (reference sequence). The CDR3 length is 15 residues. CDR3: CASSLLAGGETEAFF. In DNA, the CDR3 is TGTGCCAGCAGTTTATTGGCAGGAGGGGAAACTGAAGCTTTCTTT.

This chain links TRBV23-1 with TRBJ2-3, with 11 bases identical to TRBD2. TRBV23-1 is known as an ORF, though its function is uncertain. The CDR3 is made up of 17 amino acids. V dropped 4 bases and J dropped 2; count of bases not matched to a gene: 8. Here the CDR3 reads CASSPGGTSGDTDTQYF. The DNA for the CDR3 is TGCGCCAGCAGTCCCGGGGGGACTAGCGGAGACACAGATACGCAGTATTTT.

The chain carries TRBV15 and TRBJ1-3, with unresolved D. V gave up 2 bases and J gave up 0 bases, with 11 bases separating them. This CDR3 is built from 16 residues. Germline values: CDR1 LNHNV, CDR2 YYDKDF (reference sequence). The CDR3 protein is CATSRPAGISGNTIYF. Here the CDR3 DNA reads TGTGCCACCAGCAGACCTGCGGGCATCTCTGGAAACACCATATATTTT.

The V and J genes are TRBV18 and TRBJ1-1, with TRBD1 matching over 7 bases. The V and J ends lost 1 base and 7 bases, in that order; junction bases with no gene match: 9. Germline loops: CDR1 KGHSH, CDR2 LQKENI. The CDR3 is made up of 15 amino acids. The CDR3 DNA reads TGTGCCAGCTCACCACTGTCCGGGACAGTAGTTGAAGCTTTCTTT. Its translation is CASSPLSGTVVEAFF.

V usage is TRBV9 and J usage is TRBJ2-7; D is perhaps TRBD2 (5 bases). This CDR3 spans 16 amino acids. Germline V gene data show CDR1 as SGDLS and CDR2 as YYNGEE. Trimming took off 0 bases at V and 1 base at J, with 14 bases between the two ends. The CDR3 DNA follows: TGTGCCAGCAGCGTAGCTTCGGGGTCGGGATCCTACGAGCAGTACTTC. This encodes CASSVASGSGSYEQYF.